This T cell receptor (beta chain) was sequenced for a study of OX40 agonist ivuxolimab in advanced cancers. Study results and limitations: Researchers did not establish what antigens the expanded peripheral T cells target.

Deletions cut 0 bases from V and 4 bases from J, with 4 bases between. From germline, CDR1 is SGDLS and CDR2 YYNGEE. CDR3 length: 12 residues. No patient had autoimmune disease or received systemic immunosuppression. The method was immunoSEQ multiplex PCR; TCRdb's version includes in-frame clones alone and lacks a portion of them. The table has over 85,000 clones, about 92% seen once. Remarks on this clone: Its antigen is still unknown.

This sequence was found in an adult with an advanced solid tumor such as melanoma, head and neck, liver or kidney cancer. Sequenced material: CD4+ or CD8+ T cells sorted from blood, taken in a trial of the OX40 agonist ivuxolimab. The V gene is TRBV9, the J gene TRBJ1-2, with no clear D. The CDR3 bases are TGTGCCAGCAGCGTAGGGTTCTATGGCTACACCTTC. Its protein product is CASSVGFYGYTF. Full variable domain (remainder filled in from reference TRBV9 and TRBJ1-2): DSGVTQTPKHLITATGQRVTLRCSPRSGDLSVYWYQQSLDQGLQFLIQYYNGEERAKGNILERFSAQQFPDLHSELNLSSLELGDSALYFCASSVGFYGYTFGSGTRLTVV.